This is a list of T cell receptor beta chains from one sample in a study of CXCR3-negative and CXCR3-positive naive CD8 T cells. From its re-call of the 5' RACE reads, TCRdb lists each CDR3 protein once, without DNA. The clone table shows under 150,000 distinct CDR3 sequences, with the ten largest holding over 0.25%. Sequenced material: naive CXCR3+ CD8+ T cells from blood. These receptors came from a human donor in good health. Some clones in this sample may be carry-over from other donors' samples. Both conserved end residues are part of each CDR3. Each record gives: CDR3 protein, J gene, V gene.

CDR3 protein: CASSLDSAYEQYF
J gene: TRBJ2-7
V gene: TRBV7-9

CDR3 protein: CSARVRGAERNEQFF
J gene: TRBJ2-1
V gene: TRBV20-1

CDR3 protein: CSAREEAGGLYEQYF
J gene: TRBJ2-7
V gene: TRBV20-1

CDR3 protein: CASFTQGVVITSTDTQYF
J gene: TRBJ2-3
V gene: TRBV2

CDR3 protein: CASSYRGQAEAFF
J gene: TRBJ1-1
V gene: TRBV6-5

CDR3 protein: CASSWTGSQGNEQFF
J gene: TRBJ2-1
V gene: TRBV6-5

CDR3 protein: CASSPVGGNYGYTF
J gene: TRBJ1-2
V gene: TRBV7-9

CDR3 protein: CASSTPGLAGTDTQYF
J gene: TRBJ2-3
V gene: TRBV21-1

CDR3 protein: CAISESRKGNLDEQYF
J gene: TRBJ2-7
V gene: TRBV10-3

CDR3 protein: CASSSPPGSPSYEQYF
J gene: TRBJ2-7
V gene: TRBV7-8

CDR3 protein: CASRHDYYNEQFF
J gene: TRBJ2-1
V gene: TRBV6-2/TRBV6-3

CDR3 protein: CASSLAAGGISYEQYF
J gene: TRBJ2-7
V gene: TRBV7-9

CDR3 protein: CASSYGDAPNEQFF
J gene: TRBJ2-1
V gene: TRBV6-6

CDR3 protein: CSVEESQTYGYTF
J gene: TRBJ1-2
V gene: TRBV29-1

CDR3 protein: CASSGLDSGELQNTDTQYF
J gene: TRBJ2-3
V gene: TRBV2

CDR3 protein: CASSLRTGLNNEQFF
J gene: TRBJ2-1
V gene: TRBV13

CDR3 protein: CAISGGIPGQGNYGYTF
J gene: TRBJ1-2
V gene: TRBV10-3

CDR3 protein: CASSLVAGGYNEQFF
J gene: TRBJ2-1
V gene: TRBV7-9

CDR3 protein: CASSHFEGRETQYF
J gene: TRBJ2-5
V gene: TRBV11-3

CDR3 protein: CASSYSTGQAEETQYF
J gene: TRBJ2-5
V gene: TRBV6-2/TRBV6-3

CDR3 protein: CARTDSYNEQFF
J gene: TRBJ2-1
V gene: TRBV21-1

CDR3 protein: CSVAVTSALNSYEQYF
J gene: TRBJ2-7
V gene: TRBV29-1

CDR3 protein: CSVGRTPTHYNEQFF
J gene: TRBJ2-1
V gene: TRBV29-1

CDR3 protein: CASSAGTKPPYEQYF
J gene: TRBJ2-7
V gene: TRBV5-1

CDR3 protein: CAWSVVAGGMNEQFF
J gene: TRBJ2-1
V gene: TRBV30

CDR3 protein: CSASSIGTANYEQYF
J gene: TRBJ2-7
V gene: TRBV20-1

CDR3 protein: CASRGLGETQYF
J gene: TRBJ2-5
V gene: TRBV12-3/TRBV12-4

CDR3 protein: CASSWGRGGFNVLTF
J gene: TRBJ2-6
V gene: TRBV6-5

CDR3 protein: CASSLATAFPSSYNEQFF
J gene: TRBJ2-1
V gene: TRBV7-9

CDR3 protein: CAWSVMPPTEAFF
J gene: TRBJ1-1
V gene: TRBV30

CDR3 protein: CASKYPGDNTEAFF
J gene: TRBJ1-1
V gene: TRBV6-2/TRBV6-3

CDR3 protein: CASSGDRGPPRFYEQYF
J gene: TRBJ2-7
V gene: TRBV2

CDR3 protein: CSARPPDGTGSNEQFF
J gene: TRBJ2-1
V gene: TRBV20-1

CDR3 protein: CASSDGGGHNEQFF
J gene: TRBJ2-1
V gene: TRBV9

CDR3 protein: CASSPETEQYF
J gene: TRBJ2-7
V gene: TRBV7-9

CDR3 protein: CASSPGQGGHYEQYF
J gene: TRBJ2-7
V gene: TRBV7-9

CDR3 protein: CASSLPGLSYEQYF
J gene: TRBJ2-7
V gene: TRBV11-3

CDR3 protein: CASSLDLGPRGYGYTF
J gene: TRBJ1-2
V gene: TRBV7-9

CDR3 protein: CASSQRGGGDEQYF
J gene: TRBJ2-7
V gene: TRBV7-9

CDR3 protein: CASSAVGADLDTQYF
J gene: TRBJ2-3
V gene: TRBV6-4

CDR3 protein: CASSVARDRGVYEQYF
J gene: TRBJ2-7
V gene: TRBV9

CDR3 protein: CASLQGAGYGYTF
J gene: TRBJ1-2
V gene: TRBV2

CDR3 protein: CASSQFGGNQPQHF
J gene: TRBJ1-5
V gene: TRBV3-1

CDR3 protein: CASSQDIRQGGNEQFF
J gene: TRBJ2-1
V gene: TRBV3-1

CDR3 protein: CASSLDFLSSYEQYF
J gene: TRBJ2-7
V gene: TRBV7-9

CDR3 protein: CSAPTRYAGNEQFF
J gene: TRBJ2-1
V gene: TRBV20-1

CDR3 protein: CASAGGIDNYGYTF
J gene: TRBJ1-2
V gene: TRBV7-9

CDR3 protein: CSAREVTSGIETQYF
J gene: TRBJ2-5
V gene: TRBV20-1

CDR3 protein: CASSPHLITRNQETQYF
J gene: TRBJ2-5
V gene: TRBV28